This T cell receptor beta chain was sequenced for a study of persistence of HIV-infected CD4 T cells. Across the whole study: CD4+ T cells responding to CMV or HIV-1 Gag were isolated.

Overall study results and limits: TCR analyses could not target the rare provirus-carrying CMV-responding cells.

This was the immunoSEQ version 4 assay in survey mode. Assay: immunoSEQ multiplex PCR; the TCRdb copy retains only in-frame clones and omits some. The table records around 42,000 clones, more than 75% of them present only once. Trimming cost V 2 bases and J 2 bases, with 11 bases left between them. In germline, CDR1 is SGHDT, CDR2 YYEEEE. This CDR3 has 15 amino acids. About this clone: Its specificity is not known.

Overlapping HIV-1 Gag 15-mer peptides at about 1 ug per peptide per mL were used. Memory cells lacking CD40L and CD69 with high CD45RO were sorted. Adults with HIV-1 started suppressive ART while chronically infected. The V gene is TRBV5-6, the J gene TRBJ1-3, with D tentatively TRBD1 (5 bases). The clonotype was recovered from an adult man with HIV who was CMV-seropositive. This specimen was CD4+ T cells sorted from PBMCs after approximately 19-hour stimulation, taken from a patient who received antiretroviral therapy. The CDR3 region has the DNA TGTGCCAGCAGCTTTCAGGGAATACCTGGAAACACCATATATTTT. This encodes CASSFQGIPGNTIYF.